Each of the 32 T cell receptor beta chains below was sequenced from the same sample in a study of T cells expressing NK-cell markers. For each CDR3 protein, TCRdb gives one entry from its re-call of the 5' RACE reads, without DNA. Recorded here are fewer than 200,000 distinct CDR3 sequences; the top ten clones represent about 18%. Material: blood T cells: a sorted CD56 or NKG2C T cell subset, CD4+ or CD8+ T cells, or bulk PBMC T cells (not recorded which). The receptors derive from a woman between 18 and 75 years old in good health.

V gene TRBV4-1 combines with J gene TRBJ1-3; TCRdb's D call, TRBD1, is unchecked because there is no DNA. Per the germline V gene, CDR1 is MGHRA and CDR2 is YSYEKL. The CDR3 consists of 18 residues. The CDR3 loop is CASSQETRSGGWRNTIYF.

The chain combines TRBV20-1 with TRBJ2-7; absent DNA, TCRdb's TRBD1 call cannot be checked. The CDR3 has 13 amino acids. Germline CDR1 is DFQATT and CDR2 is SNEGSKA (reference sequence). The CDR3 region is CSALRDNAYEQYF.

This chain links TRBV12-3 or TRBV12-4 with TRBJ2-3. The CDR3 covers 15 residues. CDR3 region: CASSLARLAADTQYF.

The chain recombines TRBV29-1 with TRBJ1-2; TCRdb picks TRBD1, but there is no DNA to check that call. The CDR3 length is 14 residues. Germline CDR1 reads SQVTM; CDR2 reads ANQGSEA. CDR3 sequence reads: CSVRQQGFGYGYTF.

The CDR3 spells CASRGLAGGSASYEQYF. The rearrangement joins TRBV28 to TRBJ2-7; the TCRdb D gene call, TRBD2, has no DNA to confirm it. Per the germline V gene, CDR1 is MDHEN and CDR2 is SYDVKM. CDR3 length equals 17 residues. Complete variable domain (other parts from reference TRBV28 and TRBJ2-7): DVKVTQSSRYLVKRTGEKVFLECVQDMDHENMFWYRQDPGLGLRLIYFSYDVKMKEKGDIPEGYSVSREKKERFSLILESASTNQTSMYLCASRGLAGGSASYEQYFGPGTRLTVT.

The chain employs TRBV6-1 and TRBJ2-2. CDR3 size: 14 residues. Germline CDR1 reads MNHNS; CDR2 reads SASEGT. CDR3: CASNEIVGTGELFF.

V gene TRBV5-6 combines with J gene TRBJ1-5; the TRBD1 assignment by TCRdb is unverifiable without DNA. The germline V gene encodes CDR1 SGHDT and CDR2 YYEEEE. This CDR3 region has 15 residues. CDR3: CASSWAGGNGQPQHF.

The chain couples TRBV24-1 to TRBJ2-1; absent DNA, TCRdb's TRBD2 call cannot be checked. The germline V gene has CDR1 KGHDR and CDR2 SFDVKD. This CDR3 comprises 14 residues. CDR3 amino acids: CATSDSDGGNEQFF.

This chain links TRBV27 with TRBJ2-5; TCRdb's D call of TRBD1 is untestable without DNA. The CDR3 contains 14 residues. Germline V gives CDR1 MNHEY, CDR2 SMNVEV (reference sequence). Here the CDR3 reads CASRKTGNQETQYF.

Here the CDR3 reads CASSLSLTGAQFF. This chain joins TRBV7-9 and TRBJ2-1; the D call of TRBD1 rests on TCRdb alone, since no DNA is present to check it. There are 13 residues in the CDR3. Germline V gene lookup returns CDR1 SEHNR and CDR2 FQNEAQ (reference sequence).

This sequence joins TRBV5-5 and TRBJ1-4. CDR1 is SGHKS and CDR2 is YYEKEE in the germline V gene (reference sequence). This CDR3 comprises 13 residues. The CDR3 sequence is CASSFLGLEKLFF.

This chain connects TRBV4-1 to TRBJ2-7; TCRdb returns TRBD2, unconfirmable since there is no DNA. CDR3 size: 16 residues. Per the germline V gene, CDR1 is MGHRA and CDR2 is YSYEKL. CDR3 protein: CASSQGRAFRSYEQYF.

The chain links TRBV2 to TRBJ2-1; TCRdb's D call of TRBD1 is untestable without DNA. The CDR3 runs 15 residues. Germline V gene data show CDR1 as SNHLY and CDR2 as FYNNEI. CDR3 sequence: CASSITGISYNEQFF. The full variable domain, completed using reference TRBV2 and TRBJ2-1, is EPEVTQTPSHQVTQMGQEVILRCVPISNHLYFYWYRQILGQKVEFLVSFYNNEISEKSEIFDDQFSVERPDGSNFTLKIRSTKLEDSAMYFCASSITGISYNEQFFGPGTRLTVL.

The CDR3 here is CASSLVVESYEQYF. This sequence joins TRBV5-1 and TRBJ2-7. The CDR3 is 14 residues long. Germline-derived CDR1 and CDR2 are SGHRS and YFSETQ.

The CDR3 spells CASSASGTINEQFF. V and J are TRBV25-1 and TRBJ2-1; the D call from TCRdb, TRBD2, cannot be confirmed without DNA. CDR1 and CDR2 from the germline V gene are MGHDK and SYGVNS. The CDR3 sequence is 14 residues long.

The chain recombines TRBV6-1 with TRBJ1-5. The germline CDR1 and CDR2 sequences are MNHNS and SASEGT. The CDR3 runs to 12 residues. The CDR3: CASTGVNQPQHF.

V and J are TRBV13 and TRBJ2-3; there is no DNA to check the TCRdb D call of TRBD1. The germline CDR1 and CDR2 sequences are PRHDT and FYEKMQ (reference sequence). This CDR3 has 16 amino acids. The CDR3 is CASSLRRDGTTDTQYF.

The genes are TRBV20-1 and TRBJ2-7; TCRdb lists TRBD1, though no DNA is available to test this call. CDR1 is DFQATT and CDR2 is SNEGSKA in the germline V gene (reference sequence). The CDR3 covers 13 residues. The CDR3 region is CSASDGPTYEQYF.

The V gene is TRBV6-1, the J gene TRBJ1-2; the TCRdb call, TRBD1, lacks DNA for checking. Per germline, CDR1 MNHNS and CDR2 SASEGT. The CDR3 has 15 residues. CDR3 residues: CARSPQGARNYGYTF.

The rearrangement uses TRBV7-7 and TRBJ2-3; TCRdb proposes TRBD2, but this gene call is untestable without DNA. Germline assignment: CDR1 SSHAT and CDR2 FNYEAQ (reference sequence). This CDR3 region has 15 residues. The CDR3 sequence is CASSPYSGGVDTQYF.

The chain couples TRBV20-1 to TRBJ2-1; TCRdb's assignment of TRBD2 cannot be checked, as there is no DNA. Germline values: CDR1 DFQATT, CDR2 SNEGSKA (reference sequence). The CDR3 is made up of 16 amino acids. CDR3: CSAPPSGGGSYNEQFF.

This rearrangement joins TRBV18 to TRBJ1-2. The germline V gene has CDR1 KGHSH and CDR2 LQKENI. This CDR3 is 15 amino acids long. The CDR3: CASSPNLQDGYGYTF.

The CDR3 sequence is CASSLHRAAGEAFF. The chain uses TRBV12-3 or TRBV12-4 and TRBJ1-1; TCRdb outputs TRBD1, but without DNA this stays unchecked. The CDR3 totals 14 residues.

The V gene is TRBV24-1, the J gene TRBJ2-1. The CDR3 has 12 residues. Germline V gene data show CDR1 as KGHDR and CDR2 as SFDVKD. The CDR3: CATSLVYNEQFF.

V is TRBV9 and J is TRBJ2-7; TCRdb reports TRBD2, a call that lacks DNA to check it against. The CDR3 totals 13 residues. CDR1 and CDR2 (germline): SGDLS, YYNGEE. The CDR3 region is CASSPRLTYEQYF.

The chain links TRBV5-1 to TRBJ2-7; TCRdb returns TRBD2, unconfirmable since there is no DNA. This CDR3 has 15 amino acids. CDR1 is SGHRS, CDR2 YFSETQ, per germline. The CDR3 loop reads CASSVNLALPDEQYF. The full variable domain, with the rest looked up from reference TRBV5-1 and TRBJ2-7, is KAGVTQTPRYLIKTRGQQVTLSCSPISGHRSVSWYQQTPGQGLQFLFEYFSETQRNKGNFPGRFSGRQFSNSRSEMNVSTLELGDSALYLCASSVNLALPDEQYFGPGTRLTVT.

The genes are TRBV7-6 and TRBJ1-1; checking the TCRdb D call of TRBD1 is not possible without DNA. The CDR3 length is 15 residues. The germline CDR1 and CDR2 sequences are SGHVS and FNYEAQ. The CDR3 region is CASSRGQGANTEAFF.

This chain links TRBV5-1 with TRBJ2-1. The CDR3 consists of 14 residues. Per germline, CDR1 SGHRS and CDR2 YFSETQ. CDR3 loop: CASSLVQPNNEQFF.

The rearrangement links TRBV20-1 to TRBJ2-5; lacking DNA, the TRBD2 call made by TCRdb goes unchecked. Germline CDR1 reads DFQATT; CDR2 reads SNEGSKA (reference sequence). The CDR3 runs 16 residues. This CDR3 is CSATTGLAGLGETQYF.

The chain joins TRBV4-2 to TRBJ2-7; absent DNA, TCRdb's TRBD2 call cannot be checked. Per germline, CDR1 LGHNA and CDR2 YNFKEQ. This CDR3 region has 16 residues. The CDR3 sequence: CASSPRTSQGVDEQYF.

The V gene is TRBV7-9, the J gene TRBJ2-3. Germline V gene lookup returns CDR1 SEHNR and CDR2 FQNEAQ (reference sequence). The CDR3 covers 15 residues. CDR3 sequence: CASSLSGWGTDTQYF.

The genes are TRBV12-3 or TRBV12-4 and TRBJ2-1; the TCRdb D gene call, TRBD1, has no DNA to confirm it. CDR3 length: 15 amino acids. CDR3 loop: CASSPPDRSYNEQFF.